This T cell receptor (beta chain) is from a study of CD8+ T cells in alopecia areata. Once RNA had been extracted, it was reverse transcribed into cDNA to act as the sequencing template. Clones were sequenced by immunoSEQ multiplex PCR, and TCRdb holds only the in-frame ones, with some missing. The sample records roughly 210,000 clones, roughly two fifths being singletons. The CDR3 is 14 amino acids. Germline V gene data show CDR1 as SQVTM and CDR2 as ANQGSEA. J lost 1 base, V lost 6 bases, and 4 bases had no gene match. Treatment described: oral pan-JAK inhibitor, 5-10 mg twice daily. The V and J genes are TRBV29-1 and TRBJ2-3, with 10 bases lining up with TRBD2. This sequence originates from a human donor with alopecia areata. Sequencing was performed on CD4+ T cells sorted from blood, taken at approximately week 37, from a patient treated with tofacitinib. DNA of the CDR3: TGCAGCGTGGGCGGGACTAGCGGCACAGATACGCAGTATTTT. Translating gives CSVGGTSGTDTQYF.